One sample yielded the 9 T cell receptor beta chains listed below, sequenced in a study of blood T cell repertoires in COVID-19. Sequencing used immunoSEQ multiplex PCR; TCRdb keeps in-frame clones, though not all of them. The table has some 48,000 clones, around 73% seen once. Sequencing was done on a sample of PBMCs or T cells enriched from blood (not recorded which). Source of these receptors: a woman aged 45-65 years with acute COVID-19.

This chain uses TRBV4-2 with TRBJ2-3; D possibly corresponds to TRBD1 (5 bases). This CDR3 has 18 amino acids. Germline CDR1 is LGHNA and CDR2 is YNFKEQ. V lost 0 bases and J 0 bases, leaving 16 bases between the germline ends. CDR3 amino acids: CASSQEKGSRGSTDTQYF. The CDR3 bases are TGTGCCAGCAGCCAAGAGAAGGGGTCAAGGGGCAGCACAGATACGCAGTATTTT.

CDR3 coding DNA: TGCGCCAGCAGCCAAGAGGGAACCGGACAGACCTCTGGAAACACCATATATTTT. It specifies CASSQEGTGQTSGNTIYF. This chain joins TRBV4-1 and TRBJ1-3; a weak D match, TRBD1 (6 bases). From germline, CDR1 is MGHRA and CDR2 YSYEKL. V was trimmed by 0 bases and J by 0 bases, leaving 15 bases between them. This CDR3 comprises 18 residues.

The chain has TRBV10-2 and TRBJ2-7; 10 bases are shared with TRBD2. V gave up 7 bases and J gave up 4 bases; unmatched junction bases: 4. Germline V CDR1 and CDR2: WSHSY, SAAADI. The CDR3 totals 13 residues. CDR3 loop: CASKELAGYEQYF. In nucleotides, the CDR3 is TGCGCCAGCAAGGAACTAGCGGGGTACGAGCAGTACTTC.

CDR3 nucleotide sequence: TGTGCCAGCAGTTACAACCTCGGGACAGCTATTTTCCAGTATAGCAATCAGCCCCAGCATTTT. As protein: CASSYNLGTAIFQYSNQPQHF. The chain carries TRBV28 and TRBJ1-5; 7 positions match TRBD1. J gave up 0 bases and V 4 bases, and 21 bases lay outside the gene matches. CDR3 length equals 21 residues. Per germline, CDR1 MDHEN and CDR2 SYDVKM.

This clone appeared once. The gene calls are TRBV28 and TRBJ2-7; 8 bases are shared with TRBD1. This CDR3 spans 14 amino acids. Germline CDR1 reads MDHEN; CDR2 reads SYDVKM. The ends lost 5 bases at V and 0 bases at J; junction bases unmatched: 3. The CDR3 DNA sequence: TGTGCCAGCAGTGACAGGGGATCCTCCTACGAGCAGTACTTC. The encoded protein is CASSDRGSSYEQYF. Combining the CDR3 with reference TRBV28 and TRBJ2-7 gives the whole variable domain DVKVTQSSRYLVKRTGEKVFLECVQDMDHENMFWYRQDPGLGLRLIYFSYDVKMKEKGDIPEGYSVSREKKERFSLILESASTNQTSMYLCASSDRGSSYEQYFGPGTRLTVT.

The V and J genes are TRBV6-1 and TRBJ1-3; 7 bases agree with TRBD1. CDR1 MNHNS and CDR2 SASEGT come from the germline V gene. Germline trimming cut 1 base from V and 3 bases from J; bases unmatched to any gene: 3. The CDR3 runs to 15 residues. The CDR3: CASSEVRQGGNTIYF. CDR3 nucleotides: TGTGCCAGCAGTGAAGTAAGACAGGGTGGAAACACCATATATTTT.

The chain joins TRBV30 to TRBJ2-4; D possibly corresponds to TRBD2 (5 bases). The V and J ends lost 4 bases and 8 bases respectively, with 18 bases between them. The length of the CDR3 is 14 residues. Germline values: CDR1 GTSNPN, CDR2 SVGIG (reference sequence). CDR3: CAWKILGERDIQYF. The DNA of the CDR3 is TGTGCCTGGAAAATATTGGGAGAAAGGGACATTCAGTACTTC.

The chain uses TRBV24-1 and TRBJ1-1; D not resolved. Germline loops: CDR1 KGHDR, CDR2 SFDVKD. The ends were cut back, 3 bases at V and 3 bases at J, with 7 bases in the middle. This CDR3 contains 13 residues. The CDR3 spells CATSDGRDTEAFF. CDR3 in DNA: TGTGCCACCAGTGATGGGAGGGACACTGAAGCTTTCTTT.

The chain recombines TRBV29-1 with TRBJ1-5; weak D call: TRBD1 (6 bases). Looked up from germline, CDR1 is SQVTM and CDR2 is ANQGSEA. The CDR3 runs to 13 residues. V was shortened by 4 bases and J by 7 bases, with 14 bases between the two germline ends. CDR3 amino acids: CSVVAGDQQPQHF. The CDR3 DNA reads TGCAGCGTTGTTGCAGGGGATCAACAGCCCCAGCATTTT.